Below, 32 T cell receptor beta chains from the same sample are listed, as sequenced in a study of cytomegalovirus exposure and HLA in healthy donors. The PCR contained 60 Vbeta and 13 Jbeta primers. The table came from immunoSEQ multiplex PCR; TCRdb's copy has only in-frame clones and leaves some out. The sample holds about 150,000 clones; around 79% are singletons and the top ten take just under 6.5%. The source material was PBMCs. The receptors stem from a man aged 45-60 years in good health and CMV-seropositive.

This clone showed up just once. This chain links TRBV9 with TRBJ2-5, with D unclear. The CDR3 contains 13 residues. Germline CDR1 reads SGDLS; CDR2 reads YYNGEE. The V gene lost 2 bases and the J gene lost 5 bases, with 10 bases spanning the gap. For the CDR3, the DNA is TGTGCCAGCAGCGTTACAGCCTTTGAGACCCAGTACTTC. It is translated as CASSVTAFETQYF.

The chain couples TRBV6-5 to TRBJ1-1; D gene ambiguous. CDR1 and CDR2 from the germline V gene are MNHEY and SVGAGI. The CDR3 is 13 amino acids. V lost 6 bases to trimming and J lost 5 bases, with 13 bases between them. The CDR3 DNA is TGTGCCAGCAGAGAGCCCACTGAGACTGAAGCTTTCTTT. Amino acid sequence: CASREPTETEAFF.

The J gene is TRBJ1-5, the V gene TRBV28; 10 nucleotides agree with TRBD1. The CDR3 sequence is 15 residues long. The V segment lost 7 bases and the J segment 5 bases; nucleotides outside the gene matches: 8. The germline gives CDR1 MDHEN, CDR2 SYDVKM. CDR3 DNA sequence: TGTGCCAGCACTTTTCTGACAGGGGGCGATCAGCCCCAGCATTTT. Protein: CASTFLTGGDQPQHF. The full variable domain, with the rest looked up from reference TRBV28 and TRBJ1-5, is DVKVTQSSRYLVKRTGEKVFLECVQDMDHENMFWYRQDPGLGLRLIYFSYDVKMKEKGDIPEGYSVSREKKERFSLILESASTNQTSMYLCASTFLTGGDQPQHFGDGTRLSIL.

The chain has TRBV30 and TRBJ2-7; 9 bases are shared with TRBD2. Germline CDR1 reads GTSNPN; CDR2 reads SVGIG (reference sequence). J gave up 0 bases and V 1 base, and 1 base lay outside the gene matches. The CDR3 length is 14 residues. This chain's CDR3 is CAWSEAGGSYEQYF. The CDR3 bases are TGTGCCTGGAGTGAAGCGGGAGGCTCCTACGAGCAGTACTTC. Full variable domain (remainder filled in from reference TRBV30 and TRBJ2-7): SQTIHQWPATLVQPVGSPLSLECTVEGTSNPNLYWYRQAAGRGLQLLFYSVGIGQISSEVPQNLSASRPQDRQFILSSKKLLLSDSGFYLCAWSEAGGSYEQYFGPGTRLTVT.

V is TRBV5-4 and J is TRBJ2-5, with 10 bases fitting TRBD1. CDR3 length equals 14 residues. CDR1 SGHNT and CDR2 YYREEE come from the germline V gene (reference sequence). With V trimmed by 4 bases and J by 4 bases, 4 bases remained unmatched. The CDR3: CASSRGQGIETQYF. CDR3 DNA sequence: TGTGCCAGCAGCCGGGGACAGGGGATAGAGACCCAGTACTTC.

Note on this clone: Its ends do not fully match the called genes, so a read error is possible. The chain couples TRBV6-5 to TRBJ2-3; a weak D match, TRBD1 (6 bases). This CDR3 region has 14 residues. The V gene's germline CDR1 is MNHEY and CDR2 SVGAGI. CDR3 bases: TGTGTCAGCAGGCAGGGGAATTCCGGGGATACGCAGTATTTT. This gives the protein CVSRQGNSGDTQYF.

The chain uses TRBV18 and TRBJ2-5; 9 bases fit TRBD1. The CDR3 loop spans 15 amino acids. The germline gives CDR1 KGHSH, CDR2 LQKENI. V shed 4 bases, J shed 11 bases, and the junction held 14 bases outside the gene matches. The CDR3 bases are TGTGCCAGCTCACTCCGACAGGGGGGCGGCTTGGAGCAGTACTTC. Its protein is CASSLRQGGGLEQYF.

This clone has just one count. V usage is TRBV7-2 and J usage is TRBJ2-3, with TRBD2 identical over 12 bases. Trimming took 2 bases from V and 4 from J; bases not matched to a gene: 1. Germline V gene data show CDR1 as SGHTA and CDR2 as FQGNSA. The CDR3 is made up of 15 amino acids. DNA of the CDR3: TGTGCCAGCAGCTTACTAGCGGGAGGGGCAGATACGCAGTATTTT. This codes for CASSLLAGGADTQYF.

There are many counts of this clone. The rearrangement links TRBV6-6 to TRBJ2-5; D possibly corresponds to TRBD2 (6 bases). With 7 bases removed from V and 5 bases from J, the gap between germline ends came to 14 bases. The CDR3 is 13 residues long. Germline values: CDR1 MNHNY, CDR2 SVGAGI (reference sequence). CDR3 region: CASKGEDMETQYF. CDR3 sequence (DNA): TGTGCCAGCAAAGGGGAGGATATGGAGACCCAGTACTTC.

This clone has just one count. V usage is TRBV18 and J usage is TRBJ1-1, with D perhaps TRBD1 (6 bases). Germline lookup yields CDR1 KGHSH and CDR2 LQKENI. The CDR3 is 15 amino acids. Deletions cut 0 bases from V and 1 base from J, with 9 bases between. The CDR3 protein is CASSPPRGTNTEAFF. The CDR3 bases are TGTGCCAGCTCACCACCGAGGGGGACGAACACTGAAGCTTTCTTT.

The CDR3 nucleotides read TGTGCCAGCAGTTTACCGGGGGTGGGGACTGAAGCTTTCTTT. This codes for CASSLPGVGTEAFF. This rearrangement joins TRBV28 to TRBJ1-1, with D perhaps TRBD1 (5 bases). The germline CDR1 and CDR2 sequences are MDHEN and SYDVKM. Trimming left V 2 bases short and J 5 bases short, with 12 bases between. The CDR3 loop spans 14 amino acids.

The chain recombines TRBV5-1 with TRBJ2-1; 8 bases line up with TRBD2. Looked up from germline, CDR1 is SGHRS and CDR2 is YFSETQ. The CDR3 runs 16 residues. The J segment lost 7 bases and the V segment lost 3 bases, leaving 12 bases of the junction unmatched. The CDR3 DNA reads TGCGCCAGCAGCTACCCGGGACTAGTAATTGGTAATGAGCAGTTCTTC. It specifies CASSYPGLVIGNEQFF.

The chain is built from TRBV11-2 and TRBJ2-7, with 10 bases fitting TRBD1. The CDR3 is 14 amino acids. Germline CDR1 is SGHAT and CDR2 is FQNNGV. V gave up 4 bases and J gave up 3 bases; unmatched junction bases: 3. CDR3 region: CASSSGQGNYEQYF. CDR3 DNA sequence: TGTGCCAGCAGCTCGGGACAGGGGAACTACGAGCAGTACTTC.

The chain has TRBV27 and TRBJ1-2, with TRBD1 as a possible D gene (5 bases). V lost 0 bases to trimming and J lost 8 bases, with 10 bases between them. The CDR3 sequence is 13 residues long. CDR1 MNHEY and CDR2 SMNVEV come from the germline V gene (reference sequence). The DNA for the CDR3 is TGTGCCAGCAGTTTATCAGCAGGGTGGGGCTACACCTTC. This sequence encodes CASSLSAGWGYTF.

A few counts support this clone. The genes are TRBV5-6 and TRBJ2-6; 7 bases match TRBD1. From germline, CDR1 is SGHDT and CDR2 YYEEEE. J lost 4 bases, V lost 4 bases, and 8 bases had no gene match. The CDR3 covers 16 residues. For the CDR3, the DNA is TGTGCCAGCAGCCTTGAGACAGGGTCCGGGGCCAACGTCCTGACTTTC. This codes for CASSLETGSGANVLTF.

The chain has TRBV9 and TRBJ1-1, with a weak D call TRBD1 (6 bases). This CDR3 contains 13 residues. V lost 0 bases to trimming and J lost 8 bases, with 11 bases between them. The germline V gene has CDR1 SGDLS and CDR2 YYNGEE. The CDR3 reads CASSVEGDNEAFF. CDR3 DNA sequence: TGTGCCAGCAGCGTAGAGGGGGATAACGAAGCTTTCTTT.

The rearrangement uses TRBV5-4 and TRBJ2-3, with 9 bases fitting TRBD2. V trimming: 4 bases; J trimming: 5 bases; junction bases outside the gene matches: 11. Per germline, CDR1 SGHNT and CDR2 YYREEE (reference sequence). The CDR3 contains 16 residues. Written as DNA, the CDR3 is TGTGCCAGCAGCCATGGTGGCGGGAGGGCCCAAGATACGCAGTATTTT. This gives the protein CASSHGGGRAQDTQYF.

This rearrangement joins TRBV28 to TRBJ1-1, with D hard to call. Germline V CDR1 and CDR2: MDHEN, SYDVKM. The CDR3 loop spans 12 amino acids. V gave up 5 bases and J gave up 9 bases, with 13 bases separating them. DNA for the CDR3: TGTGCCAGCAGTCTAGTCGATGGCAAAGCTTTCTTT. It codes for CASSLVDGKAFF.

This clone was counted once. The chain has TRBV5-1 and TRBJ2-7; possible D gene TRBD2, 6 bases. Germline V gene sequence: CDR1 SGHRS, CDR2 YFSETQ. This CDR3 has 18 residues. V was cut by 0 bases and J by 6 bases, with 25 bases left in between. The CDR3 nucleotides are TGCGCCAGCAGCTTGGTGGCTGGAGGGGCCGCCCCCCTGCGCGAGCAGTACTTC. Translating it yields CASSLVAGGAAPLREQYF.

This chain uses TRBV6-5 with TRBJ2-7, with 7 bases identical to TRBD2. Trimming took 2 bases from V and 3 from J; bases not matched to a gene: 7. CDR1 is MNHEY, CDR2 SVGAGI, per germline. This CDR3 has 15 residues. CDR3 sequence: CASSYLAGVYYEQYF. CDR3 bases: TGTGCCAGCAGTTACCTTGCGGGAGTCTACTACGAGCAGTACTTC.

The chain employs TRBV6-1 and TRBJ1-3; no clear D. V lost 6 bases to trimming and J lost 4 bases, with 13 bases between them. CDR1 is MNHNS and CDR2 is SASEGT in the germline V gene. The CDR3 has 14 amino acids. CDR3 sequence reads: CASSREGGGNTIYF. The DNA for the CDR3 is TGTGCCAGCAGCCGGGAGGGAGGAGGAAACACCATATATTTT.

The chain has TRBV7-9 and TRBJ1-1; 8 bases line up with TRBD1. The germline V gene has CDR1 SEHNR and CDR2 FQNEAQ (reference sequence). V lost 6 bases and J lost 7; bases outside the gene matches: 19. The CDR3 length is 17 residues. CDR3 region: CASSSGAVAGGACEAFF. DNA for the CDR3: TGTGCCAGCAGTTCAGGGGCGGTGGCAGGGGGCGCTTGTGAAGCTTTCTTT. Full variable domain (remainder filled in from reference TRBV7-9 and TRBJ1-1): DTGVSQNPRHKITKRGQNVTFRCDPISEHNRLYWYRQTLGQGPEFLTYFQNEAQLEKSRLLSDRFSAERPKGSFSTLEIQRTEQGDSAMYLCASSSGAVAGGACEAFFGQGTRLTVV.

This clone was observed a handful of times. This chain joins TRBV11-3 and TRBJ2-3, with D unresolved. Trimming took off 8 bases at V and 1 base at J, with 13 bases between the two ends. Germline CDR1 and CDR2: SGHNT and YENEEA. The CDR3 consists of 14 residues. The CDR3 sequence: CASSLAAGTDTQYF. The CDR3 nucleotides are TGTGCCAGCTCCCTGGCGGCGGGCACAGATACGCAGTATTTT.

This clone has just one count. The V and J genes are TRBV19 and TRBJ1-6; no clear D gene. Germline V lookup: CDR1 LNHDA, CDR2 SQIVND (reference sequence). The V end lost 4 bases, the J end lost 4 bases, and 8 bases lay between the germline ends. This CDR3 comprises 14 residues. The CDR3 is CASSTTGYNSPLHF. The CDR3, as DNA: TGTGCCAGTAGTACAACCGGTTATAATTCACCCCTCCACTTT.

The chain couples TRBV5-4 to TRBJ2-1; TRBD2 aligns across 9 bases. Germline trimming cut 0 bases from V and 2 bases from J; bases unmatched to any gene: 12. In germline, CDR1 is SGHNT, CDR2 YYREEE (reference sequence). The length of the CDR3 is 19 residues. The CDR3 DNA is TGTGCCAGCAGCTTGGTGACTAGCGGAGGGAGGGGGACCTACAATGAGCAGTTCTTC. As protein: CASSLVTSGGRGTYNEQFF.

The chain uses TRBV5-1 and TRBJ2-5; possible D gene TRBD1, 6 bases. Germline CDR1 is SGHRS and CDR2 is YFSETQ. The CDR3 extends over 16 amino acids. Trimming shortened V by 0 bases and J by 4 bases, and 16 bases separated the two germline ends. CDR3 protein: CASSLVSGDEGETQYF. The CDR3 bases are TGCGCCAGCAGCTTGGTATCAGGGGATGAAGGAGAGACCCAGTACTTC. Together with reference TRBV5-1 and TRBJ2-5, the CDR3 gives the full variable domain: KAGVTQTPRYLIKTRGQQVTLSCSPISGHRSVSWYQQTPGQGLQFLFEYFSETQRNKGNFPGRFSGRQFSNSRSEMNVSTLELGDSALYLCASSLVSGDEGETQYFGPGTRLLVL.

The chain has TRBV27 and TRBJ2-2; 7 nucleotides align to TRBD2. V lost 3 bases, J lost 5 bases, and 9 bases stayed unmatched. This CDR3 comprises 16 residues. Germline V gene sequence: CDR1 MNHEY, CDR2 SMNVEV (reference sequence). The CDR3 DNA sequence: TGTGCCAGCAGTTTGGGGACTATCACGGGGACCGGGGAGCTGTTTTTT. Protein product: CASSLGTITGTGELFF.

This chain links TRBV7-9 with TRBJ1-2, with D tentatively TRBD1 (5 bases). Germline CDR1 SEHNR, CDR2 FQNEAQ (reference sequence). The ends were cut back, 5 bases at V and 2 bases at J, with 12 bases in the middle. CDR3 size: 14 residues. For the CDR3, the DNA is TGTGCCAGCAGCCGCAGGGAGGCCAACTATGGCTACACCTTC. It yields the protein CASSRREANYGYTF.

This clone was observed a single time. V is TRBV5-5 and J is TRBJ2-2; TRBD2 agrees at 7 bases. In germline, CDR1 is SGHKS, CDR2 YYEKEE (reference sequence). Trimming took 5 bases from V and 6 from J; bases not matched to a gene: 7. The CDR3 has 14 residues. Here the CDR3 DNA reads TGTGCCAGCAGTGAAGGACTAGTGGCCGGGGAGCTGTTTTTT. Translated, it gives CASSEGLVAGELFF. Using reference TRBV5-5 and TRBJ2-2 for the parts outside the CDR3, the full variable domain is DAGVTQSPTHLIKTRGQQVTLRCSPISGHKSVSWYQQVLGQGPQFIFQYYEKEERGRGNFPDRFSARQFPNYSSELNVNALLLGDSALYLCASSEGLVAGELFFGEGSRLTVL.

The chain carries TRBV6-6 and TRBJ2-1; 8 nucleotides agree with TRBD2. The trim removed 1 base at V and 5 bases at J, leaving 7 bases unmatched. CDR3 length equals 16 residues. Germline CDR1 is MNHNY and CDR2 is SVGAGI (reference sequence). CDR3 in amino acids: CASSYLSSGLHNEQFF. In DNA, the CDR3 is TGTGCCAGCAGTTACTTGTCTAGCGGGCTCCACAATGAGCAGTTCTTC.

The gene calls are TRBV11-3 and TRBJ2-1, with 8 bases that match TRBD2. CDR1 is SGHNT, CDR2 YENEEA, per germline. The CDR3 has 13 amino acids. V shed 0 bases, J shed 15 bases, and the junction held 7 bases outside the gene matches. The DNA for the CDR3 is TGTGCCAGCAGCTTAGATCCAGGGACTAGTGCGTTCTTC. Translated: CASSLDPGTSAFF.

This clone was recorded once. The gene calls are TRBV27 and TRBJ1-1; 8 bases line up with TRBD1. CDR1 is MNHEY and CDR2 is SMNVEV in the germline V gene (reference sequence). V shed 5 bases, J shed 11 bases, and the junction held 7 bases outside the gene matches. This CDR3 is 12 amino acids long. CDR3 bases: TGTGCCAGCAGTCCGGACAGGGTGAACGCTTTCTTT. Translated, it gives CASSPDRVNAFF.